This TCR beta chain was retrieved from a study of OX40 agonist ivuxolimab in advanced cancers. TCRdb keeps only in-frame clones here, not all; method: immunoSEQ multiplex PCR. Of tens of thousands of clones listed, approximately 91% are singletons. The CDR3 contains 14 residues. Unmatched junction bases numbered 9, after V lost 1 base and J lost 11 bases. From germline, CDR1 is SGHTA and CDR2 FQGNSA. The TCR comes from an adult with an advanced solid tumor such as melanoma, head and neck, liver or kidney cancer. The chain is built from TRBV7-2 and TRBJ2-7; 9 bases agree with TRBD2. The specimen was CD4+ or CD8+ T cells sorted from blood, collected in a trial of the OX40 agonist ivuxolimab. The DNA for the CDR3 is TGTGCCAGCAGCTTAGGCGGTAGCGGGAGCGGGAAGTACTTC. This sequence encodes CASSLGGSGSGKYF.